A single sample is the source of the 21 T cell receptor beta chains below, sequenced in a study of blood T cell repertoires in COVID-19. Generated by immunoSEQ multiplex PCR, the TCRdb table keeps only in-frame clones and is missing some. The sample shows fewer than 300,000 clones, 85% to 90% of them seen only once. The source material was peripheral blood. Every receptor here comes from a woman aged 25 to 39 with COVID-19, enrolled during active disease.

In its sample, this clone was seen once. The rearrangement joins TRBV24-1 to TRBJ2-1; 7 nucleotides agree with TRBD1. The V gene's germline CDR1 is KGHDR and CDR2 SFDVKD. The junction had 8 bases not matched to a gene; V was cut back by 5 bases and J by 5 bases. The CDR3 is 15 amino acids. The DNA for the CDR3 is TGTGCCACCAGTGCCCCGGACAGGTTTCACAATGAGCAGTTCTTC. Residues: CATSAPDRFHNEQFF.

The chain carries TRBV27 and TRBJ2-1, with D possibly matching TRBD2 (5 bases). V was cut by 7 bases and J by 7 bases, with 26 bases left in between. This CDR3 spans 17 amino acids. The germline V gene encodes CDR1 MNHEY and CDR2 SMNVEV (reference sequence). DNA for the CDR3: TGTGCCAGCAACATGAATATAGGTCGGGGAGTGAGGAATGAGCAGTTCTTC. This encodes CASNMNIGRGVRNEQFF.

This chain connects TRBV7-2 to TRBJ1-2; D is perhaps TRBD1 (5 bases). Trimming cost V 5 bases and J 8 bases, with 15 bases left between them. The V gene's germline CDR1 is SGHTA and CDR2 FQGNSA. The CDR3 totals 13 residues. The CDR3 loop is CASSRRGGGGYTF. CDR3 nucleotides: TGTGCCAGCAGCAGAAGGGGAGGCGGAGGCTACACCTTC.

This chain connects TRBV4-2 to TRBJ2-3, with 9 bases identical to TRBD2. After removal of 0 bases from V and 1 base from J, the junction contained 2 bases not matched to a gene. CDR1 and CDR2 (germline): LGHNA, YNFKEQ. The CDR3 covers 16 residues. The CDR3 is CASSQERGGRTDTQYF. The CDR3 DNA reads TGTGCCAGCAGCCAAGAGCGGGGGGGACGCACAGATACGCAGTATTTT.

This chain joins TRBV7-9 and TRBJ2-7, with D possibly matching TRBD1 (6 bases). Trimming removed 1 base from V and 0 bases from J, with 10 bases in between. The germline V gene has CDR1 SEHNR and CDR2 FQNEAQ (reference sequence). The CDR3 is made up of 15 amino acids. The CDR3 sequence: CASSLVPRGSYEQYF. Written as DNA, the CDR3 is TGTGCCAGCAGCTTAGTGCCCAGGGGCTCCTACGAGCAGTACTTC. Using reference TRBV7-9 and TRBJ2-7 for the parts outside the CDR3, the full variable domain is DTGVSQNPRHKITKRGQNVTFRCDPISEHNRLYWYRQTLGQGPEFLTYFQNEAQLEKSRLLSDRFSAERPKGSFSTLEIQRTEQGDSAMYLCASSLVPRGSYEQYFGPGTRLTVT.

This chain uses TRBV28 with TRBJ1-2; weak D call: TRBD1 (5 bases). The germline V gene has CDR1 MDHEN and CDR2 SYDVKM. V lost 5 bases and J lost 4, with 11 bases in between. This CDR3 is 13 amino acids long. The CDR3 DNA reads as TGTGCCAGCAGTAAAACAGGCCTCTATGGCTACACCTTC. It specifies CASSKTGLYGYTF.

The chain carries TRBV28 and TRBJ2-4; 11 bases map to TRBD2. CDR1 and CDR2 (germline): MDHEN, SYDVKM. This CDR3 is built from 18 residues. The junction had 14 bases not matched to a gene; V was cut back by 10 bases and J by 0 bases. The chain's CDR3 is CATLAGGPLSPAKNIQYF. For the CDR3, the DNA is TGTGCCACCCTAGCGGGGGGTCCTTTGTCCCCAGCCAAAAACATTCAGTACTTC.

Here the CDR3 DNA reads TGTGCCAGCAGCCAAGACAGTGGGACAGAGCTGCCTCCTTATCACAATGAGCAGTTCTTC. This codes for CASSQDSGTELPPYHNEQFF. V is TRBV4-2 and J is TRBJ2-1; 7 positions agree with TRBD1. Trimming removed 0 bases from V and 5 bases from J; junction bases left unmatched: 19. Per germline, CDR1 LGHNA and CDR2 YNFKEQ. CDR3 length equals 20 residues.

V gene TRBV6-5 combines with J gene TRBJ1-5; 7 nucleotides line up with TRBD1. V dropped 5 bases and J dropped 0; count of bases not matched to a gene: 4. CDR3 length: 15 residues. Germline lookup yields CDR1 MNHEY and CDR2 SVGAGI. CDR3 in amino acids: CASSTTGYSNQPQHF. The CDR3 nucleotides are TGTGCCAGCAGTACGACAGGGTATAGCAATCAGCCCCAGCATTTT.

The rearrangement joins TRBV5-1 to TRBJ1-2, with D hard to call. The CDR3 length is 10 residues. Germline loops: CDR1 SGHRS, CDR2 YFSETQ. V was trimmed by 5 bases and J by 9 bases, leaving 8 bases between them. The CDR3 DNA is TGCGCCAGCAGGGGTACTAGCTACACCTTC. It is translated as CASRGTSYTF.

As concerns this clone: Within the sample, other DNA sequences also encode this same CDR3. The V and J genes are TRBV30 and TRBJ1-6; D is perhaps TRBD1 (6 bases). Deletions cut 0 bases from V and 10 bases from J, with 10 bases between. Per germline, CDR1 GTSNPN and CDR2 SVGIG (reference sequence). The length of the CDR3 is 13 residues. CDR3 loop: CAWSVQGESPLHF. CDR3 nucleotides: TGTGCCTGGAGTGTACAGGGTGAATCACCCCTCCACTTT.

This chain uses TRBV10-3 with TRBJ2-5, with 11 bases aligning to TRBD2. J gave up 5 bases and V 4 bases, and 6 bases lay outside the gene matches. The germline gives CDR1 ENHRY, CDR2 SYGVKD. The CDR3 loop spans 15 amino acids. The CDR3 protein is CAISGLAGPRETQYF. The CDR3 bases are TGTGCCATCAGTGGACTAGCGGGGCCACGGGAGACCCAGTACTTC.

The rearrangement uses TRBV29-1 and TRBJ2-2; 10 bases agree with TRBD2. Germline assignment: CDR1 SQVTM and CDR2 ANQGSEA. The V gene end was trimmed by 1 base and the J gene end by 1 base; junction bases not matched to a gene: 0. CDR3 length: 15 amino acids. CDR3 bases: TGCAGCGTTGAAGGGACTAGCGGGAACACCGGGGAGCTGTTTTTT. Translated: CSVEGTSGNTGELFF.

The chain employs TRBV12-3 or TRBV12-4 and TRBJ2-5, with a possible D match to TRBD2 (6 bases). The V end lost 5 bases, the J end lost 2 bases, and 9 bases lay between the germline ends. This CDR3 contains 13 residues. CDR3 residues: CASSPGGQETQYF. DNA of the CDR3: TGTGCCAGCAGTCCCGGGGGACAAGAGACCCAGTACTTC.

The chain employs TRBV4-1 and TRBJ1-6; TRBD1 agrees at 9 bases. Unmatched junction bases numbered 4, after V lost 4 bases and J lost 0 bases. Germline-derived CDR1 and CDR2 are MGHRA and YSYEKL. The CDR3 sequence is 17 residues long. DNA for the CDR3: TGCGCCAGCAGCCTTCGACAGGGGGGCTCCTATAATTCACCCCTCCACTTT. Encoded protein: CASSLRQGGSYNSPLHF.

The rearrangement uses TRBV19 and TRBJ1-5, with a possible D match to TRBD1 (5 bases). Trimming removed 0 bases from V and 8 bases from J, with 17 bases in between. CDR1 and CDR2 (germline): LNHDA, SQIVND (reference sequence). CDR3 size: 16 residues. The CDR3 spells CASSIDGNRWFEPQHF. The DNA for the CDR3 is TGTGCCAGTAGTATAGATGGCAACAGGTGGTTTGAGCCCCAGCATTTT.

V and J are TRBV6-2 or TRBV6-3 and TRBJ1-5; 7 nucleotides line up with TRBD1. The V gene's germline CDR1 is MNHEY and CDR2 SVGEGT. CDR3 length: 14 amino acids. V was clipped by 6 bases and J by 5 bases; unmatched bases: 7. CDR3 DNA sequence: TGTGCCAGCAGCGCACAGGGGAGTTATCAGCCCCAGCATTTT. This translates into CASSAQGSYQPQHF.

The chain joins TRBV24-1 to TRBJ2-1; weak D call: TRBD1 (7 bases). Trimming took off 2 bases at V and 6 bases at J, with 19 bases between the two ends. The CDR3 length is 17 residues. The germline CDR1 and CDR2 sequences are KGHDR and SFDVKD. In nucleotides, the CDR3 is TGTGCCACCAGTGATTCCACGGGGGACAGATACGGCAATGAGCAGTTCTTC. Its translation is CATSDSTGDRYGNEQFF.

As to this clone: Other DNA sequences of this sample code for an identical CDR3. The V and J genes are TRBV18 and TRBJ2-7, with 9 nucleotides matching TRBD1. The length of the CDR3 is 15 residues. Germline CDR1 is KGHSH and CDR2 is LQKENI. The J segment lost 3 bases and the V segment lost 0 bases, leaving 3 bases of the junction unmatched. In nucleotides, the CDR3 is TGTGCCAGCTCACCACCGGGACAGGGACACTACGAGCAGTACTTC. The encoded protein is CASSPPGQGHYEQYF.

The J gene is TRBJ1-2, the V gene TRBV27; D unresolved. The CDR3 loop spans 16 amino acids. Trimming cost V 0 bases and J 5 bases, with 16 bases left between them. Germline assignment: CDR1 MNHEY and CDR2 SMNVEV (reference sequence). The CDR3 region has the DNA TGTGCCAGCAGTTTATCAGCCCATCCCGTCCCTTATGGCTACACCTTC. Amino acids: CASSLSAHPVPYGYTF.

V usage is TRBV19 and J usage is TRBJ2-3, with D perhaps TRBD1 (6 bases). This CDR3 is built from 16 residues. Trimming removed 1 base from V and 4 bases from J, with 15 bases in between. Looked up from germline, CDR1 is LNHDA and CDR2 is SQIVND (reference sequence). Written as DNA, the CDR3 is TGTGCCAGTAGTATAGGGAGGCACAGGGCGGCAGATACGCAGTATTTT. This codes for CASSIGRHRAADTQYF.